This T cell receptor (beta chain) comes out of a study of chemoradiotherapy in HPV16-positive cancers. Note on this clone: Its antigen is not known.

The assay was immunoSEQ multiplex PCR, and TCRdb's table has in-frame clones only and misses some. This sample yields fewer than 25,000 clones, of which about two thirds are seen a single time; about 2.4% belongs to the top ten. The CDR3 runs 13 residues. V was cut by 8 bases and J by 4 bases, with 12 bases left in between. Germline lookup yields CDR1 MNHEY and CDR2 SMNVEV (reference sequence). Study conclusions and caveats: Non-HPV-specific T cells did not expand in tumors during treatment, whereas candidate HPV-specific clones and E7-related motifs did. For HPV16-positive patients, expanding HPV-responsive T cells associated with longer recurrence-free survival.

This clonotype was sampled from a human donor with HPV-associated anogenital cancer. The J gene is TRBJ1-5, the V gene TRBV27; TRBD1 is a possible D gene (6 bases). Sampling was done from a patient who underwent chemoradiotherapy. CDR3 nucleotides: TGTGCCAGCGCTAATAGGGGGAATCAGCCCCAGCATTTT. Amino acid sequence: CASANRGNQPQHF.